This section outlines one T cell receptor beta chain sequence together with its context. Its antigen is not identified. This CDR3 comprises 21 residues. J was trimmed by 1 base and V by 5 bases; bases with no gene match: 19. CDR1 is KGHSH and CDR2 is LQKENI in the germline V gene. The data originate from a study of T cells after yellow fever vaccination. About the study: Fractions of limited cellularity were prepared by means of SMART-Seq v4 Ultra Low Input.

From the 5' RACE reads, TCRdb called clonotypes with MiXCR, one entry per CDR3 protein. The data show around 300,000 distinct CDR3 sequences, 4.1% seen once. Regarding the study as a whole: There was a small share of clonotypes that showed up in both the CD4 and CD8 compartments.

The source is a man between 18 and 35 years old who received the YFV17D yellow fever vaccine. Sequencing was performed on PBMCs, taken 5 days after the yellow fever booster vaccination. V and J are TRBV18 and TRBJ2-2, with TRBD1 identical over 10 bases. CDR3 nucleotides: TGTGCCAGCTCAACGACCGGGACAGGGGACCCGGAATTTCTGAACACCGGGGAGCTGTTTTTT. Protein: CASSTTGTGDPEFLNTGELFF. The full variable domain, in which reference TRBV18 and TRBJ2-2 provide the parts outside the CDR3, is NAGVMQNPRHLVRRRGQEARLRCSPMKGHSHVYWYRQLPEEGLKFMVYLQKENIIDESGMPKERFSAEFPKEGPSILRIQQVVRGDSAAYFCASSTTGTGDPEFLNTGELFFGEGSRLTVL.